This TCR beta chain comes out of a study of blood T cell repertoires in COVID-19. Study-wide context: From the United States, Italy and Spain came samples of acute and convalescent COVID-19. T cells, B-cell-depleted T cells, or PBMCs supplied cDNA or gDNA.

The V end lost 6 bases, the J end lost 5 bases, and 4 bases lay between the germline ends. Germline CDR1 LGHDT, CDR2 YNNKEL (reference sequence). CDR3 size: 11 residues. Original methodology: Reference gene primer amplification gave nucleated cell count estimates. TCRdb keeps only in-frame clones here, not all; method: immunoSEQ multiplex PCR. V and J calls plus clone size are reproduced from that table; the DNA served to infer D and trimming. The sample contains about 250,000 clones, 89% of which appear only once. The sequencing input was peripheral blood. The sequence was obtained from a middle-aged woman who had recovered from COVID-19. The chain has TRBV3-1 (or the pseudogene TRBV3-2) and TRBJ2-2; the D is unclear. CDR3 in DNA: TGTGCCAGCAGTAGAACCGGGGAGCTGTTTTTT. The encoded protein is CASSRTGELFF.